These 8 T cell receptor beta chains were sequenced from one sample in a study of identical twins. In TCRdb, the 5' RACE reads were re-called with MiXCR into one record per CDR3 protein. The table records a few hundred thousand distinct CDR3 sequences, roughly an eighth of them present only once. This sample was shared with a second study, whose subject was yellow fever vaccine responses in identical twins.

The sequenced material came from CD4+ T cells sorted from blood. The receptor source for this set is a woman aged 18-29 years in good health.

This chain connects TRBV6-1 to TRBJ2-6; D is ambiguous. V lost 7 bases and J lost 0, with 10 bases in between. This CDR3 comprises 15 residues. Germline V gene sequence: CDR1 MNHNS, CDR2 SASEGT. CDR3 bases: TGTGCCAGCACCGCTGGATTCTCTGGGGCCAACGTCCTGACTTTC. This gives the protein CASTAGFSGANVLTF.

This clonotype was counted between two and nine times. This rearrangement joins TRBV25-1 to TRBJ2-1; D not resolved. In germline, CDR1 is MGHDK, CDR2 SYGVNS. V shed 8 bases and J shed 5 bases, with 19 bases lying between them. This CDR3 is built from 15 residues. In DNA, the CDR3 is TGTGCCAGCTCTAGGATCCGGCAGGCCGACAATGAGCAGTTCTTC. The encoded protein is CASSRIRQADNEQFF.

This clonotype was seen a few times. This chain connects TRBV29-1 to TRBJ2-3; D unresolved. Trimming took off 6 bases at V and 5 bases at J, with 18 bases between the two ends. CDR3 length: 14 residues. In germline, CDR1 is SQVTM, CDR2 ANQGSEA. CDR3 residues: CSVRDRMGIDTQYF. The CDR3 DNA reads TGCAGCGTCCGAGACCGGATGGGGATAGATACGCAGTATTTT.

This clonotype was detected a few times. For the CDR3, the DNA is TGCAGCCACAAAGGGGACAGGGGGACAGATACGCAGTATTTT. Residues: CSHKGDRGTDTQYF. V gene TRBV29-1 combines with J gene TRBJ2-3; 11 bases match TRBD1. Germline V gene sequence: CDR1 SQVTM, CDR2 ANQGSEA. Trimming took 8 bases from V and 3 from J; bases not matched to a gene: 7. The CDR3 runs to 14 residues.

The chain links TRBV15 to TRBJ2-3, with TRBD1 matching 8 bases. The CDR3 sequence is 15 residues long. Germline V gives CDR1 LNHNV, CDR2 YYDKDF (reference sequence). The V gene end was trimmed by 3 bases and the J gene end by 7 bases; junction bases not matched to a gene: 9. The DNA of the CDR3 is TGTGCCACCAGCAGGGAAGGACAGGGTTCATATACGCAGTATTTT. As protein: CATSREGQGSYTQYF.

This clonotype has just a few counts. This chain uses TRBV20-1 with TRBJ2-5; the D gene is possibly TRBD2 (5 bases). CDR1 is DFQATT, CDR2 SNEGSKA, per germline (reference sequence). The CDR3 totals 14 residues. V was trimmed by 3 bases and J by 5 bases, leaving 16 bases between them. In DNA, the CDR3 is TGCAGTGCTAGGGGGATACTAGTTTCGGAGACCCAGTACTTC. As protein: CSARGILVSETQYF.

This clonotype was seen more than once but under ten times. An end of the junction differs from the germline gene, which may be a read error. This chain connects TRBV7-7 to TRBJ2-3; TRBD1 might be the D (6 bases). CDR1 and CDR2 (germline): SSHAT, FNYEAQ (reference sequence). The length of the CDR3 is 12 residues. In nucleotides, the CDR3 is TGTGCTAGCAGCCAACAGGGAGATACGCAGTATTTT. Protein: CASSQQGDTQYF.

The V call is TRBV12-5, the J call TRBJ2-3, with D possibly TRBD2 on 6 matching bases. The CDR3 runs to 17 residues. Trimming pared 6 bases from V and 3 bases from J, leaving 22 bases between. CDR1 LGHNT and CDR2 FRNRAP come from the germline V gene. CDR3 in amino acids: CASGTHRGAWGTDTQYF. DNA of the CDR3: TGTGCTAGTGGCACCCACCGCGGGGCGTGGGGGACAGATACGCAGTATTTT.